This TCR beta chain was sequenced for a study of blood T cell repertoires in COVID-19. Study as a whole: Italy, Spain and the United States were the sources of the convalescent and acute COVID-19 samples.

Original methodology: How many nucleated cells were present was estimated from reference gene primer amplification. TCRdb's table, derived via immunoSEQ multiplex PCR, lists solely in-frame clones and lacks some. The DNA was the basis for D and trimming; V, J and clone size are from that table. The repertoire holds 200,000 to 300,000 clones, with 70% to 85% as singletons. Sequencing input: peripheral blood. This clonotype was sampled from a man in his forties who had recovered from COVID-19.

In DNA, the CDR3 is TGTGCCATCAGTGAGCGGAGGCCGGGTGAAAAACTGTTTTTT. Its protein is CAISERRPGEKLFF. J is TRBJ1-4 and V is TRBV10-3; no firm D call. The CDR3 consists of 14 residues. The V gene lost 2 bases and the J gene lost 7 bases, with 11 bases spanning the gap. Germline CDR1 reads ENHRY; CDR2 reads SYGVKD.